This TCR beta chain was observed in a study of blood T cell repertoires in COVID-19 (dated by TCRdb to 2018 to 2020). Broadly, across the study: Collaborator samples came from the United States, Italy and Spain and covered acute and convalescent phases of COVID-19. The material from the prospective study consisted of cDNA or gDNA derived from T cells, B-cell-depleted T cells, or PBMCs. Subjects who had been exposed to COVID-19, were actively infected with it, or had recovered from it provided the deeply sampled blood TCRbeta repertoires that made up the dataset. The repertoires were released in a freely available public database intended as a resource for research on the immune response to SARS-CoV-2. Samples were obtained from the ongoing ImmuneRACE study (first 160 participants) and from some 1,300 subjects provided by 6 global collaborators. The sample metadata nearly always contained a de-identified subject ID, COVID-19 status, age in years and sex. Where available, HLA class I and class II types were obtained from metadata supplied by the sample provider rather than from assay-based typing.

One collaborating source in Seattle enrolled patients during active infection and followed them longitudinally through the course of disease. The collaborating institutions used their own protocols to collect whole blood in K2EDTA tubes. For TCRbeta analysis, collaborators shipped samples in one of three forms: frozen whole blood, isolated PBMCs, or DNA extracted from either of those sample types. TCRbeta CDR3 regions were amplified from genomic DNA using the immunoSEQ Assay, a bias-controlled multiplex PCR. In the paper's pipeline: Nucleated cell counts per sample were estimated from amplification of reference gene primers within the assay. To quantify the absolute abundance of each unique TCRbeta CDR3 rearrangement, sequence reads were collapsed and filtered. For each sample, productive Simpson clonality was calculated by taking the square root of Simpson's diversity index across productive rearrangements. Drawn from immuneACCESS, this table holds only the in-frame rearrangements with V and J called that TCRdb kept. Clones are partly lost; checked studies trace under half to an unresolved V gene and leave the rest unexplained. That table is the source of V, J and clone size, and D and trimming were worked out from the DNA. The sample includes approximately 210,000 clones, with around 84% observed a single time. 8% to 11% of the sample is taken by the ten largest.

A distance of 12 bases separates the germline ends of V and J, which lose 9 bases and 0 bases respectively. CDR1 and CDR2 (LNHDA, SQIVND) derive from the germline V gene (reference sequence). The CDR3 starts with the cysteine, ends with the phenylalanine, and has 14 residues. Left in the record is the CDR3 DNA by itself, 42 bases read in frame from the first base. Comment on this clone: Its antigen is currently not known. No much larger clone exists at a distance of one base, and base qualities are not known.

The paper as a whole reports these results and caveats: The quantity of clinical and demographic metadata differed by source and by participant and was supplied without curation.

The chain employs TRBV19 and TRBJ1-3; the D gene is unclear. The receptor was isolated from a woman of 80 years or more with COVID-19, enrolled during active disease. The specimen sequenced was peripheral blood. The CDR3 loop reads CASRENDSGNTIYF. The nucleotide sequence reads TGTGCCAGCCGGGAGAACGACTCTGGAAACACCATATATTTT.